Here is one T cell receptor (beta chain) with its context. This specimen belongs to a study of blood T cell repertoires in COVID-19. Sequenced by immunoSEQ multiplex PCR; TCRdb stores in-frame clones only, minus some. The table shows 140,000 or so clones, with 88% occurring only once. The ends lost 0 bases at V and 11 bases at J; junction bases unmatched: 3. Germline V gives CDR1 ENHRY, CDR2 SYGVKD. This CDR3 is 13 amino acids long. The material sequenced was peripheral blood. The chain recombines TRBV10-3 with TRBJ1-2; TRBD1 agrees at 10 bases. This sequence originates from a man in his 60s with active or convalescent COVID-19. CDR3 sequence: CAISESTGGRYTF. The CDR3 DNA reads TGTGCCATCAGTGAGTCGACAGGGGGCCGGTACACCTTC.